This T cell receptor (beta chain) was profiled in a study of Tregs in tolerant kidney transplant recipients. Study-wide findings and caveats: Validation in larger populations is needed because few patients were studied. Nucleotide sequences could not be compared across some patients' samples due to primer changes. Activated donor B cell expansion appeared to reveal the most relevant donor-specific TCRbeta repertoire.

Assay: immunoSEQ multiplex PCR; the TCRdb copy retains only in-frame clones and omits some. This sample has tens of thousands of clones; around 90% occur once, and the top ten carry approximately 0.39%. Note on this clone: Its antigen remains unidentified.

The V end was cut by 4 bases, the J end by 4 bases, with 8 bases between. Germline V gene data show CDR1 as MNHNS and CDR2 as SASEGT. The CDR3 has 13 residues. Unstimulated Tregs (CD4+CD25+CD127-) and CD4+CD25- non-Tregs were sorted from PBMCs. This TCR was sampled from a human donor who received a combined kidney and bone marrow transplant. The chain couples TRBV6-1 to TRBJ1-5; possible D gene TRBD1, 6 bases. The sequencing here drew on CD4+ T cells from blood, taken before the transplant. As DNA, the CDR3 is TGTGCCAGCAGTGGGACAGCAAATCAGCCCCAGCATTTT. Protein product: CASSGTANQPQHF.